A single sample gave rise to the 13 T cell receptor beta chains below, sequenced in a study of blood T cell repertoires in COVID-19. Measured with immunoSEQ multiplex PCR; TCRdb has only the in-frame clones, and not every one. The table lists about 110,000 clones, 69% of them singletons. Sequencing input: peripheral blood. These receptors were obtained from a man of 80 years or more with acute or convalescent COVID-19.

The chain has TRBV15 and TRBJ1-1; D is unclear. This CDR3 region has 15 residues. Germline assignment: CDR1 LNHNV and CDR2 YYDKDF (reference sequence). V lost 1 base and J 5 bases, leaving 14 bases between the germline ends. CDR3 sequence reads: CATSRGGSRRTEAFF. As DNA, the CDR3 is TGTGCCACCAGCAGAGGTGGCTCGAGGAGGACTGAAGCTTTCTTT.

This clone was observed a few times. This chain links TRBV24-1 with TRBJ1-2, with 9 bases lining up with TRBD1. The CDR3 length is 16 residues. With 5 bases clipped from V and 6 bases from J, the junction kept 12 bases outside the gene matches. CDR1 and CDR2 from the germline V gene are KGHDR and SFDVKD. This CDR3 reads CATSVSTTTGGHGYTF. CDR3 nucleotides: TGTGCCACCAGTGTAAGCACCACCACAGGGGGCCATGGCTACACCTTC.

CDR3 region: CASSGSGSGETQYF. In DNA form, the CDR3 reads TGTGCCAGCAGCGGCAGCGGGAGCGGAGAGACCCAGTACTTC. The chain joins TRBV3-1 (or the pseudogene TRBV3-2) to TRBJ2-5; 8 bases are shared with TRBD2. The CDR3 contains 14 residues. CDR1 is LGHDT and CDR2 is YNNKEL in the germline V gene (reference sequence). J gave up 4 bases and V 5 bases, and 6 bases lay outside the gene matches.

V gene TRBV28 combines with J gene TRBJ1-1; 9 nucleotides agree with TRBD1. This CDR3 spans 12 amino acids. In germline, CDR1 is MDHEN, CDR2 SYDVKM. The V gene end was trimmed by 2 bases and the J gene end by 11 bases; junction bases not matched to a gene: 3. Written as DNA, the CDR3 is TGTGCCAGCAGTTTAACAGGGGGCCCCGCTTTCTTT. The encoded protein is CASSLTGGPAFF.

As for this clone: At the DNA level, this CDR3 is encoded by other sequences in the same sample as well. CDR3 in DNA: TGTGCCAGCAGCTGGGACAGGGCTTACGAGCAGTACTTC. Amino acid sequence: CASSWDRAYEQYF. J is TRBJ2-7 and V is TRBV7-2, with 9 bases aligning to TRBD1. The germline V gene has CDR1 SGHTA and CDR2 FQGNSA. The junction had 2 bases not matched to a gene; V was cut back by 4 bases and J by 4 bases. The CDR3 spans 13 residues.

This CDR3 reads CAISGGTSGRSSYNEQFF. The CDR3 bases are TGTGCCATCAGTGGAGGGACTAGCGGGAGATCCTCCTACAATGAGCAGTTCTTC. The V and J genes are TRBV10-3 and TRBJ2-1; 14 nucleotides agree with TRBD2. Germline V gene data show CDR1 as ENHRY and CDR2 as SYGVKD. CDR3 length: 18 amino acids. Losses at the gene ends were 4 bases for V and 0 bases for J; bases not matched to a gene: 5.

This clone was detected only a few times. The V call is TRBV20-1, the J call TRBJ2-7, with D unresolved. The V gene's germline CDR1 is DFQATT and CDR2 SNEGSKA (reference sequence). CDR3 length: 11 residues. V was pared by 6 bases and J by 6 bases, with 12 bases between. CDR3 in amino acids: CSATRPAEQYF. The CDR3 region has the DNA TGCAGTGCGACTCGTCCCGCCGAGCAGTACTTC.

The genes are TRBV4-3 and TRBJ2-7; 7 bases align to TRBD1. After removal of 0 bases from V and 4 bases from J, the junction contained 6 bases not matched to a gene. This CDR3 is built from 15 residues. From germline, CDR1 is LGHNA and CDR2 YSLEER. This CDR3 reads CASSQDRAGGYEQYF. For the CDR3, the DNA is TGCGCCAGCAGCCAAGATCGGGCAGGGGGTTACGAGCAGTACTTC.

The chain is built from TRBV10-3 and TRBJ2-1, with 8 bases matching TRBD2. The CDR3 spans 15 residues. CDR1 and CDR2 from the germline V gene are ENHRY and SYGVKD. The CDR3 region is CATTSGPAPGNEQFF. The CDR3 DNA reads as TGTGCAACCACTAGCGGTCCAGCACCGGGTAATGAGCAGTTCTTC.

The gene calls are TRBV6-5 and TRBJ1-2; maybe TRBD1 (5 bases). V gave up 8 bases and J gave up 8 bases, with 15 bases separating them. The CDR3 has 12 amino acids. Per germline, CDR1 MNHEY and CDR2 SVGAGI. The CDR3 reads CASVDGARGYTF. In DNA form, the CDR3 reads TGTGCCAGCGTAGATGGGGCGCGAGGCTACACCTTC.

The J gene is TRBJ2-7, the V gene TRBV7-9; 12 bases are a match to TRBD2. The CDR3 consists of 19 residues. V shed 5 bases, J shed 0 bases, and the junction held 14 bases outside the gene matches. CDR1 is SEHNR and CDR2 is FQNEAQ in the germline V gene (reference sequence). In DNA form, the CDR3 reads TGTGCCAGCAGCCCACCTCCGGGACTAGCGGGTTCAAGCTCCTACGAGCAGTACTTC. Amino acid sequence: CASSPPPGLAGSSSYEQYF.

The chain is built from TRBV4-1 and TRBJ2-1; 7 positions match TRBD1. Germline V CDR1 and CDR2: MGHRA, YSYEKL. The CDR3 is 17 residues long. The V and J ends lost 5 bases and 3 bases, in that order; junction bases with no gene match: 13. This chain's CDR3 is CASSFAAGTANYNEQFF. The CDR3 DNA is TGCGCCAGCAGCTTCGCGGCCGGGACAGCGAACTACAATGAGCAGTTCTTC.

This clone was counted a few times. V is TRBV24-1 and J is TRBJ1-5; tentative D call: TRBD1 (6 bases). V was trimmed by 3 bases and J by 7 bases, leaving 12 bases between them. This CDR3 has 14 residues. Germline V gene lookup returns CDR1 KGHDR and CDR2 SFDVKD. The CDR3 coding sequence is TGTGCCACCAGTGATGACAGGAATTGGCAGCCCCAGCATTTT. This codes for CATSDDRNWQPQHF.